This entry features one TCR beta chain sequence. Antigen specificity is unknown. The data were taken from a study of shared clonotypes between healthy human individuals. The table came from immunoSEQ multiplex PCR; TCRdb's copy has only in-frame clones and leaves some out. Here the sample spans about 1.5 million clones, 95% to 99% being singletons. Whole-study results and caveats: Some naive CD4 clonotypes, about 5.5%, turned up in common across a few donors.

The sequence came from a man under 40 in good health. The sequenced material came from naive CD4+ T cells sorted from blood. Regarding subset: CD45RA+ positively selected.

The chain's CDR3 is CASSIAAGQGYNEQFF. The CDR3 bases are TGTGCCAGTAGTATCGCGGCGGGACAGGGGTACAATGAGCAGTTCTTC. The chain has TRBV19 and TRBJ2-1; 10 bases line up with TRBD1. V lost 3 bases and J lost 4; bases outside the gene matches: 6. This CDR3 region has 16 residues. Looked up from germline, CDR1 is LNHDA and CDR2 is SQIVND (reference sequence). The full variable domain, its missing parts supplied by reference TRBV19 and TRBJ2-1, is DGGITQSPKYLFRKEGQNVTLSCEQNLNHDAMYWYRQDPGQGLRLIYYSQIVNDFQKGDIAEGYSVSREKKESFPLTVTSAQKNPTAFYLCASSIAAGQGYNEQFFGPGTRLTVL.